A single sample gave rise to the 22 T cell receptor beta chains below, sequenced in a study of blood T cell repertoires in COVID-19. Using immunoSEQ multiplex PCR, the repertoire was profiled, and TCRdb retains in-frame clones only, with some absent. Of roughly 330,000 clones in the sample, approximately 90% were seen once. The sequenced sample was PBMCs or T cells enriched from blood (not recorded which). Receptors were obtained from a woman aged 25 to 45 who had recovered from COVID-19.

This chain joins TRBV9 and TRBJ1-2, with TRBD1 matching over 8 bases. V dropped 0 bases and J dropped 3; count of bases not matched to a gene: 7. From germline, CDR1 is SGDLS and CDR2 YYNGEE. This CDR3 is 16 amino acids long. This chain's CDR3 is CASSVVGQGFDYGYTF. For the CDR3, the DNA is TGTGCCAGCAGCGTAGTTGGACAGGGATTCGACTATGGCTACACCTTC.

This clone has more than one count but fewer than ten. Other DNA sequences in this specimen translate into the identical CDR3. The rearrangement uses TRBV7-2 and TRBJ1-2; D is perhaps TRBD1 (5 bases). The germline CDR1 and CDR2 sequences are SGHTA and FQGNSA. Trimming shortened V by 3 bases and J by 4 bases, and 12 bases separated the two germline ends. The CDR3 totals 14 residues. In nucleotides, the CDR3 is TGTGCCAGCAGCTTGGGGGGTGGAGGCTATGGCTACACCTTC. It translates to CASSLGGGGYGYTF.

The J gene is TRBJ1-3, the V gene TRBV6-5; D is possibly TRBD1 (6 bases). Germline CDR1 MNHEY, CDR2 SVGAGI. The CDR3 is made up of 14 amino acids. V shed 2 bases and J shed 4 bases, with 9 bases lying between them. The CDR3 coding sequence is TGTGCCAGCAGTTACCGGGGGGCAGGAAACACCATATATTTT. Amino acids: CASSYRGAGNTIYF.

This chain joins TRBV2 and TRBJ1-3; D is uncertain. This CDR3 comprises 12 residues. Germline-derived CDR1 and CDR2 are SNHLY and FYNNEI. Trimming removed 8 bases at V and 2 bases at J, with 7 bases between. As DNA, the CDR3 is TGTGCCAGCGGGGAGACTGGAAACACCATATATTTT. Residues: CASGETGNTIYF.

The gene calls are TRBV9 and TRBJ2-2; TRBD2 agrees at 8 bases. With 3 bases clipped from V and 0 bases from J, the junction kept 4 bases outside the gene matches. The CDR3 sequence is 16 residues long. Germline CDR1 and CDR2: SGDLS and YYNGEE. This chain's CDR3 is CASSDRGGPNTGELFF. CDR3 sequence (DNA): TGTGCCAGCAGCGACCGCGGGGGGCCGAACACCGGGGAGCTGTTTTTT. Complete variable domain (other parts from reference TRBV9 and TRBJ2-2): DSGVTQTPKHLITATGQRVTLRCSPRSGDLSVYWYQQSLDQGLQFLIQYYNGEERAKGNILERFSAQQFPDLHSELNLSSLELGDSALYFCASSDRGGPNTGELFFGEGSRLTVL.

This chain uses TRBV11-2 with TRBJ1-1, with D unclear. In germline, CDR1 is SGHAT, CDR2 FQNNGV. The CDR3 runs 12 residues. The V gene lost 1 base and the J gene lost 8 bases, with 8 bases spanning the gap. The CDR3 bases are TGTGCCAGCAGCTTAGGTTCGGTAGAAGCTTTCTTT. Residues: CASSLGSVEAFF.

CDR3 DNA: TGTGCCAGCAGCTTACGGGTAGCCAAAAACATTCAGTACTTC. This gives the protein CASSLRVAKNIQYF. The J gene is TRBJ2-4, the V gene TRBV13; D remains ambiguous. CDR3 length equals 14 residues. Trimming removed 2 bases at V and 0 bases at J, with 5 bases between. The germline CDR1 and CDR2 sequences are PRHDT and FYEKMQ (reference sequence).

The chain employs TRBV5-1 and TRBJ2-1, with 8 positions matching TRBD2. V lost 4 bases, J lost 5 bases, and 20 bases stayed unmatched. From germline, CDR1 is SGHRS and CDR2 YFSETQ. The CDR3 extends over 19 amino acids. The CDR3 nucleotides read TGCGCCAGCAGCCCGCGGAGGATTAGCGGGGAGCACGAGAACAATGAGCAGTTCTTC. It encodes CASSPRRISGEHENNEQFF.

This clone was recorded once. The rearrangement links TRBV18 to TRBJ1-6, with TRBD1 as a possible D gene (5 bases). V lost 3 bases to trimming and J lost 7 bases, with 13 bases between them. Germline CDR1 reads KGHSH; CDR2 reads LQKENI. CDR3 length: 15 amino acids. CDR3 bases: TGTGCCAGCTCACCGGGGGGAGGGGTGAATTCACCCCTCCACTTT. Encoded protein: CASSPGGGVNSPLHF.

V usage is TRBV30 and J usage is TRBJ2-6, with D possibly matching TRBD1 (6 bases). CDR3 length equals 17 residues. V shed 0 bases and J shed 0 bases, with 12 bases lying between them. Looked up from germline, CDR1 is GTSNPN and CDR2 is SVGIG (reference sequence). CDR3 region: CAWSVWTAISGANVLTF. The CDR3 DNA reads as TGTGCCTGGAGTGTCTGGACAGCCATCTCTGGGGCCAACGTCCTGACTTTC.

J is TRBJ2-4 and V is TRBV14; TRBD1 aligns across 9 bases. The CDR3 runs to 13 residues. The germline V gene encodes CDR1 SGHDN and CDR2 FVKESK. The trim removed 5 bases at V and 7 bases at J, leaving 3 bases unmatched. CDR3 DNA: TGTGCCAGCAGCTTCGGACAGGGGAACATTCAGTACTTC. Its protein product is CASSFGQGNIQYF.

CDR3 coding DNA: TGTGCCAGCAGCGCAACAGGGATTGGGGCCAACGTCCTGACTTTC. Translated, it gives CASSATGIGANVLTF. The chain couples TRBV6-4 to TRBJ2-6, with a weak D call TRBD1 (6 bases). With 6 bases removed from V and 3 bases from J, the gap between germline ends came to 12 bases. Germline loops: CDR1 MRHNA, CDR2 SNTAGT. The CDR3 extends over 15 amino acids.

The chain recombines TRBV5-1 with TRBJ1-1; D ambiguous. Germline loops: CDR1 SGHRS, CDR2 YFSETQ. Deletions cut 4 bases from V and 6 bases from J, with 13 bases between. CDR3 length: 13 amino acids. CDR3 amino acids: CASSENRGSEAFF. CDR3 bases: TGCGCCAGCAGCGAGAACCGAGGGTCTGAAGCTTTCTTT. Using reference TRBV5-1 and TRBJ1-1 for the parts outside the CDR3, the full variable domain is KAGVTQTPRYLIKTRGQQVTLSCSPISGHRSVSWYQQTPGQGLQFLFEYFSETQRNKGNFPGRFSGRQFSNSRSEMNVSTLELGDSALYLCASSENRGSEAFFGQGTRLTVV.

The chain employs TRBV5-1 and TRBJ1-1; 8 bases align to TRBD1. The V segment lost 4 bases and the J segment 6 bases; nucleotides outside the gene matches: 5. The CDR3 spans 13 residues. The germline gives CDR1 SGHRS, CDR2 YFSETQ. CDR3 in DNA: TGCGCCAGCAGCCCGGACAGGGTCGCTGAAGCTTTCTTT. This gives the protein CASSPDRVAEAFF.

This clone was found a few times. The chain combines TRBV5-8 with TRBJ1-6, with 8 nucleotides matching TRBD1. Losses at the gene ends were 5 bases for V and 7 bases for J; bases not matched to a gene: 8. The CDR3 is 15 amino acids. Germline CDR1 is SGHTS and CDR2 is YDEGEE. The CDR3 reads CASRLPGQVNSPLHF. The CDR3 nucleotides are TGTGCCAGCAGACTTCCGGGACAGGTGAATTCACCCCTCCACTTT.

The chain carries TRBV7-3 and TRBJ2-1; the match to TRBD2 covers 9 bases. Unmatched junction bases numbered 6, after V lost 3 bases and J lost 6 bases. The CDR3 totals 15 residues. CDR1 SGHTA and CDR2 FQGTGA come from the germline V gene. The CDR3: CASSFELAGSNEQFF. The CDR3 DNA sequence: TGTGCCAGCAGCTTCGAGCTAGCGGGGAGCAATGAGCAGTTCTTC.

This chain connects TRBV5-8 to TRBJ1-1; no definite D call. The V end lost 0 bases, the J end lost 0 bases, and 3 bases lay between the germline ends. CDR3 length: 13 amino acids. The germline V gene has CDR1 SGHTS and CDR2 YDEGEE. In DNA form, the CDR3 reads TGTGCCAGCAGCTTGGGAGTGAACACTGAAGCTTTCTTT. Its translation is CASSLGVNTEAFF. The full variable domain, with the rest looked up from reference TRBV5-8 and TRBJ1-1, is EAGVTQSPTHLIKTRGQQATLRCSPISGHTSVYWYQQALGLGLQFLLWYDEGEERNRGNFPPRFSGRQFPNYSSELNVNALELEDSALYLCASSLGVNTEAFFGQGTRLTVV.

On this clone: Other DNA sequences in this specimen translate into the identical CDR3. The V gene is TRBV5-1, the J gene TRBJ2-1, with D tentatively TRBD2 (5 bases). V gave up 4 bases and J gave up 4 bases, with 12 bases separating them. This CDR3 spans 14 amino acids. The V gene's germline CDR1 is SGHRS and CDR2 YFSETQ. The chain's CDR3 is CASSPAGGYNEQFF. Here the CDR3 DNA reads TGCGCCAGCAGCCCGGCGGGCGGTTACAATGAGCAGTTCTTC.

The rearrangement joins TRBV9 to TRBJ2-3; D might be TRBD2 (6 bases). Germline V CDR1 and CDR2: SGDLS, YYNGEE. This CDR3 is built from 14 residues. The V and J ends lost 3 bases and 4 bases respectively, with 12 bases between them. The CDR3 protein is CASSARGSADTQYF. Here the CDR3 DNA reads TGTGCCAGCAGCGCCCGGGGGAGCGCAGATACGCAGTATTTT.

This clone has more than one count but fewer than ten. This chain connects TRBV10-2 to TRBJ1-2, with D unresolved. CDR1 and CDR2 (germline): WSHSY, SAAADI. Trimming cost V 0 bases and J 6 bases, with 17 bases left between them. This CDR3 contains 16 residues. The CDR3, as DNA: TGCGCCAGCAGTGAGTCGGAGGTCCGGGGAGACGATGGCTACACCTTC. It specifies CASSESEVRGDDGYTF.

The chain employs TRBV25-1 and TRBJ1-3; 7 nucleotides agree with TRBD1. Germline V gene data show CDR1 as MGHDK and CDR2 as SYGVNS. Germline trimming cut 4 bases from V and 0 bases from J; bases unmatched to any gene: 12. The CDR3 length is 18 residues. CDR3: CASSGMGSGDSSGNTIYF. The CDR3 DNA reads TGTGCCAGCAGTGGGATGGGAAGTGGGGACAGCTCTGGAAACACCATATATTTT.

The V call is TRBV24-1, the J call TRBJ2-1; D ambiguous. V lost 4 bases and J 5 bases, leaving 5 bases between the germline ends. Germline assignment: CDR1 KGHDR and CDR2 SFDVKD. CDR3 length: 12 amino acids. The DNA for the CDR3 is TGTGCCACCAGTGACAATCACAATGAGCAGTTCTTC. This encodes CATSDNHNEQFF.